A single sample is the source of the 23 T cell receptor beta chains below, sequenced in a study of cytomegalovirus exposure and HLA in healthy donors. The PCR ran on 60 Vbeta and 13 Jbeta primers. Here immunoSEQ multiplex PCR was the method, and the copy in TCRdb shows in-frame clones only, minus some. The repertoire holds 120,000 to 150,000 clones, around three quarters seen once, with 1.5% to 2% in the top ten. Sequenced sample: PBMCs. The origin of the receptors is a man aged 40-49 years in good health and CMV-seronegative.

The rearrangement uses TRBV5-1 and TRBJ2-7; D not certain. Germline V CDR1 and CDR2: SGHRS, YFSETQ. V gave up 4 bases and J gave up 0 bases, with 8 bases separating them. The CDR3 extends over 13 amino acids. The CDR3 region is CASSPGSSYEQYF. The CDR3 DNA sequence: TGCGCCAGCAGCCCCGGTAGCTCCTACGAGCAGTACTTC.

This clone was detected only once. J is TRBJ2-2 and V is TRBV28, with 8 bases lining up with TRBD1. This CDR3 is built from 16 residues. The germline V gene encodes CDR1 MDHEN and CDR2 SYDVKM. With 1 base clipped from V and 5 bases from J, the junction kept 6 bases outside the gene matches. The CDR3 protein is CASSLSPRGHTGELFF. For the CDR3, the DNA is TGTGCCAGCAGTTTATCCCCCAGGGGGCATACCGGGGAGCTGTTTTTT.

V gene TRBV11-2 combines with J gene TRBJ1-5; the D gene is possibly TRBD1 (5 bases). V lost 2 bases and J 7 bases, leaving 15 bases between the germline ends. The germline CDR1 and CDR2 sequences are SGHAT and FQNNGV. This CDR3 is 15 amino acids long. In DNA form, the CDR3 reads TGTGCCAGCAGCTTATTCGCGGGGCCCGAACAGCCCCAGCATTTT. This gives the protein CASSLFAGPEQPQHF.

The V and J genes are TRBV30 and TRBJ1-5; 9 nucleotides agree with TRBD1. CDR3 length: 19 residues. Germline V CDR1 and CDR2: GTSNPN, SVGIG (reference sequence). Unmatched junction bases numbered 14, after V lost 2 bases and J lost 0 bases. CDR3 coding DNA: TGTGCCTGGAGTTCTTCACCGGGACAGGGATATTATAGCAATCAGCCCCAGCATTTT. Its translation is CAWSSSPGQGYYSNQPQHF. Full variable domain (missing parts from reference TRBV30 and TRBJ1-5): SQTIHQWPATLVQPVGSPLSLECTVEGTSNPNLYWYRQAAGRGLQLLFYSVGIGQISSEVPQNLSASRPQDRQFILSSKKLLLSDSGFYLCAWSSSPGQGYYSNQPQHFGDGTRLSIL.

The chain carries TRBV11-2 and TRBJ2-1, with a weak D call TRBD1 (6 bases). Trimming cost V 1 base and J 4 bases, with 14 bases left between them. CDR3 size: 16 residues. Germline V CDR1 and CDR2: SGHAT, FQNNGV. CDR3 DNA sequence: TGTGCCAGCAGCTTAGTGGCAGGGGCAGGTTACAATGAGCAGTTCTTC. This sequence encodes CASSLVAGAGYNEQFF.

The chain carries TRBV11-3 and TRBJ2-1; 12 bases match TRBD2. V gave up 0 bases and J gave up 6 bases; unmatched junction bases: 9. Germline assignment: CDR1 SGHNT and CDR2 YENEEA. This CDR3 region has 18 residues. CDR3: CASSLDPSSGGAGNEQFF. The CDR3 nucleotides read TGTGCCAGCAGCTTAGATCCATCTAGCGGGGGGGCGGGCAATGAGCAGTTCTTC. Complete variable domain (other parts from reference TRBV11-3 and TRBJ2-1): EAGVVQSPRYKIIEKKQPVAFWCNPISGHNTLYWYLQNLGQGPELLIRYENEEAVDDSQLPKDRFSAERLKGVDSTLKIQPAELGDSAVYLCASSLDPSSGGAGNEQFFGPGTRLTVL.

The gene calls are TRBV11-3 and TRBJ2-2, with 7 bases identical to TRBD1. The CDR3 is 16 amino acids. Germline assignment: CDR1 SGHNT and CDR2 YENEEA. J gave up 0 bases and V 4 bases, and 5 bases lay outside the gene matches. The CDR3 nucleotides are TGTGCCAGCAGCTCCTACGACAGGGCGAACACCGGGGAGCTGTTTTTT. Residues: CASSSYDRANTGELFF.

This chain connects TRBV6-5 to TRBJ1-5; 9 positions agree with TRBD1. The trim removed 5 bases at V and 4 bases at J, leaving 3 bases unmatched. Germline loops: CDR1 MNHEY, CDR2 SVGAGI. The CDR3 spans 14 residues. CDR3 protein: CASSKDRGNQPQHF. The CDR3 nucleotides are TGTGCCAGCAGTAAGGACAGGGGTAATCAGCCCCAGCATTTT.

The V call is TRBV10-2, the J call TRBJ2-5; 10 nucleotides line up with TRBD1. The tail of the sequence fits TRBJ2-7 better, so the J call may be wrong. This CDR3 is built from 13 residues. Germline CDR1 reads WSHSY; CDR2 reads SAAADI. In nucleotides, the CDR3 is TGCGCCAGCAAGGGACAGGGGACCTACGAGCAGTACTTC. This codes for CASKGQGTYEQYF.

V and J are TRBV5-1 and TRBJ2-1, with 8 nucleotides matching TRBD2. This CDR3 spans 15 amino acids. Germline V gene lookup returns CDR1 SGHRS and CDR2 YFSETQ. The J segment lost 3 bases and the V segment lost 5 bases, leaving 7 bases of the junction unmatched. The DNA for the CDR3 is TGCGCCAGCAGTGATAGCGGGGACAACTACAATGAGCAGTTCTTC. Its protein product is CASSDSGDNYNEQFF.

The chain carries TRBV28 and TRBJ1-1, with D hard to call. The germline V gene encodes CDR1 MDHEN and CDR2 SYDVKM. This CDR3 is 14 amino acids long. V lost 2 bases to trimming and J lost 0 bases, with 7 bases between them. The CDR3 sequence: CASSLHEMNTEAFF. CDR3 DNA: TGTGCCAGCAGTTTACATGAGATGAACACTGAAGCTTTCTTT.

The rearrangement uses TRBV6-5 and TRBJ1-5, with a weak D call TRBD1 (6 bases). CDR1 and CDR2 (germline): MNHEY, SVGAGI. The CDR3 spans 13 residues. The V gene lost 6 bases and the J gene lost 5 bases, with 11 bases spanning the gap. The CDR3 sequence: CASRDGQYQPQHF. In DNA, the CDR3 is TGTGCCAGCAGGGACGGACAGTATCAGCCCCAGCATTTT.

J is TRBJ2-1 and V is TRBV6-5; TRBD2 matches at 8 bases. Trimming removed 5 bases from V and 5 bases from J; junction bases left unmatched: 5. The germline V gene has CDR1 MNHEY and CDR2 SVGAGI. The CDR3 is 14 residues long. The CDR3 loop reads CASSTGGGDNEQFF. DNA for the CDR3: TGTGCCAGCAGTACGGGAGGGGGGGACAATGAGCAGTTCTTC.

V and J are TRBV6-1 and TRBJ2-5; 11 nucleotides agree with TRBD2. The CDR3 is 19 residues long. Germline CDR1 is MNHNS and CDR2 is SASEGT. V was clipped by 2 bases and J by 0 bases; unmatched bases: 11. The CDR3 bases are TGTGCCAGCAGTGAATTGTGGGGGACTAGCGGCGGCTACCAAGAGACCCAGTACTTC. Its protein product is CASSELWGTSGGYQETQYF.

This clone was seen a single time. V and J are TRBV18 and TRBJ1-2; 7 bases are shared with TRBD1. Per the germline V gene, CDR1 is KGHSH and CDR2 is LQKENI. The CDR3 runs 18 residues. V lost 0 bases, J lost 6 bases, and 16 bases stayed unmatched. In DNA form, the CDR3 reads TGTGCCAGCTCACCACCGGGGGGAAACAGGGGATTGTCGGATGGCTACACCTTC. It translates to CASSPPGGNRGLSDGYTF.

The chain has TRBV7-9 and TRBJ2-7; 10 bases agree with TRBD1. The CDR3 has 15 amino acids. Germline V CDR1 and CDR2: SEHNR, FQNEAQ (reference sequence). Trimming cost V 0 bases and J 3 bases; bases outside gene matches: 2. CDR3 residues: CASSLAGDRGYEQYF. CDR3 coding DNA: TGTGCCAGCAGCTTAGCTGGGGACAGGGGCTACGAGCAGTACTTC.

The chain uses TRBV7-6 and TRBJ2-5; TRBD1 matches at 7 bases. Germline V CDR1 and CDR2: SGHVS, FNYEAQ. The junction had 13 bases not matched to a gene; V was cut back by 4 bases and J by 5 bases. CDR3 length: 16 residues. The chain's CDR3 is CASSSGQVEIGETQYF. CDR3 DNA: TGTGCCAGCAGCTCCGGACAGGTAGAGATAGGCGAGACCCAGTACTTC.

The V call is TRBV5-1, the J call TRBJ2-2; D may be TRBD1 (6 bases). Per the germline V gene, CDR1 is SGHRS and CDR2 is YFSETQ. V was trimmed by 5 bases and J by 2 bases, leaving 16 bases between them. This CDR3 comprises 16 residues. CDR3 DNA: TGCGCCAGCAGTCCGAGGACAGAGGCTAACACCGGGGAGCTGTTTTTT. Translation: CASSPRTEANTGELFF.

This clone was recorded only once. The V call is TRBV28, the J call TRBJ1-2, with TRBD1 matching over 7 bases. This CDR3 is 16 amino acids long. Losses at the gene ends were 2 bases for V and 7 bases for J; bases not matched to a gene: 13. CDR1 is MDHEN, CDR2 SYDVKM, per germline. CDR3 protein: CASSLVQGNLGCGYTF. CDR3 DNA sequence: TGTGCCAGCAGTTTAGTACAGGGGAATTTAGGGTGTGGCTACACCTTC.

The rearrangement joins TRBV18 to TRBJ2-1; D is ambiguous. This CDR3 contains 13 residues. Germline CDR1 reads KGHSH; CDR2 reads LQKENI. V lost 3 bases and J 5 bases, leaving 8 bases between the germline ends. The chain's CDR3 is CASSPPTHNEQFF. The CDR3 DNA reads TGTGCCAGCTCACCCCCGACTCACAATGAGCAGTTCTTC. Supplemented by reference TRBV18 and TRBJ2-1, the full variable domain reads NAGVMQNPRHLVRRRGQEARLRCSPMKGHSHVYWYRQLPEEGLKFMVYLQKENIIDESGMPKERFSAEFPKEGPSILRIQQVVRGDSAAYFCASSPPTHNEQFFGPGTRLTVL.

The chain uses TRBV9 and TRBJ2-7; D is unclear. V lost 4 bases and J lost 3, with 11 bases in between. The CDR3 sequence is 13 residues long. Germline values: CDR1 SGDLS, CDR2 YYNGEE. CDR3 in amino acids: CASSPRYSYEQYF. CDR3 DNA: TGTGCCAGCAGCCCCCGTTACAGCTACGAGCAGTACTTC.

This chain uses TRBV27 with TRBJ1-2; 10 bases match TRBD1. The germline V gene has CDR1 MNHEY and CDR2 SMNVEV (reference sequence). The CDR3 is 15 amino acids. V shed 4 bases and J 3 bases; nucleotides not matched to a gene: 5. DNA for the CDR3: TGTGCCAGCAGTTCCCGGGACAGGGGAGACTATGGCTACACCTTC. The encoded protein is CASSSRDRGDYGYTF.

J is TRBJ2-3 and V is TRBV10-3; 7 bases line up with TRBD2. The V and J ends lost 3 bases and 2 bases, in that order; junction bases with no gene match: 5. The CDR3 runs 15 residues. CDR1 and CDR2 (germline): ENHRY, SYGVKD. In nucleotides, the CDR3 is TGTGCCATCAGTGACGGTAGCGGGCTCACAGATACGCAGTATTTT. As protein: CAISDGSGLTDTQYF.